This T cell receptor (beta chain) was sequenced during a study of blood T cell repertoires in COVID-19. Sequencing used immunoSEQ multiplex PCR; TCRdb keeps in-frame clones, though not all of them. This sample yields under 80,000 clones, of which approximately 80% are seen a single time; about 12% belongs to the top ten. The germline V and J ends were trimmed by 5 bases and 9 bases, with 19 bases remaining between them. Germline assignment: CDR1 MDHEN and CDR2 SYDVKM. CDR3 length: 14 amino acids. The sample consisted of peripheral blood. The chain has TRBV28 and TRBJ2-5; tentative D call: TRBD1 (6 bases). This clonotype was obtained from a human donor in a cohort sampled during active COVID-19. The CDR3 spells CASSVRDTPLAQYF. The CDR3 region has the DNA TGTGCCAGCAGTGTAAGGGACACGCCGTTGGCCCAGTACTTC.